These T cell receptor beta chains were read from a single sample in a study of T cells in Graves' hyperthyroidism and ophthalmopathy. One entry per CDR3 protein results from TCRdb running MiXCR on the multiplex PCR reads. The data hold around 600,000 distinct CDR3 sequences, with more than 15% observed a single time. Material for sequencing was blood. The receptors here all came from a woman between 25 and 40 years old with Graves' hyperthyroidism. CDR3s include the opening cysteine and the closing phenylalanine or tryptophan. The order of the fields is J gene, D gene, V gene, clone size, CDR3 DNA, CDR3 protein. D genes are given only for firm matches. The size entry is marked missing in some rows and otherwise reads once, few, many or a size class.

TRBJ2-1 TRBD2 TRBV19 few TGTGCCAGTAGTCCCCTGACTAGCGGGAGGAGTTACAATGAGCAGTTCTTC CASSPLTSGRSYNEQFF
TRBJ1-1 TRBD1 TRBV7-6 NA TGTGCCAGCAGCTTAGTTTCTGACAGGGTCGAAGCTTTCTTT CASSLVSDRVEAFF
TRBJ2-5 TRBD2 TRBV3-1 many TGTGCCAGCAGCCAAGTATCGCGGGAGGTCCAAGAGACCCAGTACTTC CASSQVSREVQETQYF
TRBJ2-5 NA TRBV20-1 NA TGCAGTGCTAGTGATATCAAGCGAAGATCAGAGACCCAGTACTTC CSASDIKRRSETQYF
TRBJ2-7 TRBD2 TRBV19 once TGTGCCAGTAGTATAGCGGCTAGCGGGAGCTACGAGCAGTACTTC CASSIAASGSYEQYF
TRBJ2-7 TRBD2 TRBV6-1 NA TGTGCCAGCAGTGAACTCGGGAGGGATGGTTTCCCCTACGAGCAGTACTTC CASSELGRDGFPYEQYF
TRBJ2-3 TRBD2 TRBV27 few TGTGCCAGCAGCATAGGAGCGGGAGGGTTCACAGATACGCAGTATTTT CASSIGAGGFTDTQYF
TRBJ2-7 TRBD1 TRBV7-9 many TGTGCCAGCAGCTTACTGACAGGGGGCGAATCCGAGCAGTACTTC CASSLLTGGESEQYF
TRBJ2-7 TRBD1 TRBV27 many TGTGCCAGCAGTCAATCCCAGGACAGGGCGGACGAGCAGTACTTC CASSQSQDRADEQYF
TRBJ1-3 TRBD1 TRBV19 NA TGTGCCAGTAGTATGACAGGGTCCGGAAACACCATATATTTT CASSMTGSGNTIYF
TRBJ2-1 TRBD2 TRBV24-1 many TGTGCCACCAGTACTACTAGCGGGGATCACAATGAGCAGTTCTTC CATSTTSGDHNEQFF
TRBJ1-1 NA TRBV15 NA TGTGCCACCAGCAGAGATCTTGGACCTTTTGACGCTTTCTTT CATSRDLGPFDAFF
TRBJ2-1 TRBD2 TRBV7-9 many TGTGCCAGCAGCACTAGCGGGAGGGGCCATGAGCAGTTCTTC CASSTSGRGHEQFF
TRBJ1-1 TRBD1 TRBV7-3 many TGTGCCAGCAGCTTATCACAGGGGATGAACACTGAAGCTTTCTTT CASSLSQGMNTEAFF
TRBJ2-7 TRBD2 TRBV12-5 few TGTGCTAGTGGTCCGCCCGGGAGACTAGCGGGAGGTGACGAGCAGTACTTC CASGPPGRLAGGDEQYF
TRBJ2-1 TRBD2 TRBV3-1 few TGTGCCAGCAGCCAAGAGTATGGACTAGCGGTTAGCTCCTACAATGAGCAGTTCTTC CASSQEYGLAVSSYNEQFF
TRBJ1-4 NA TRBV30 NA TGTGCCTGGAGTCTGCTAGGGATCAATGAAAAACTGTTTTTT CAWSLLGINEKLFF
TRBJ1-2 NA TRBV7-2 many TGTGCCAGCAGCTCTACCCAGGCTCAGGGGACCGGAAAAGGCTACACCTTC CASSSTQAQGTGKGYTF
TRBJ2-4 NA TRBV15 NA TGTGCCACCAGCAGTCCCACGGCGGAGGGTGGGGGCATTCAGTACTTC CATSSPTAEGGGIQYF
TRBJ1-1 NA TRBV7-9 many TGTGCCAGCAGCTTAGTGGAGGTTCTGAACACTGAAGCTTTCTTT CASSLVEVLNTEAFF
TRBJ2-5 TRBD2 TRBV7-9 many TGTGCCAGCAGCCGAGGGACTAGCGGGGAACAAGAGACCCAGTACTTC CASSRGTSGEQETQYF
TRBJ2-3 TRBD1 TRBV27 many TGTGCCAGCAGTTCCTACAGGGGTCCAATCACAGATACGCAGTATTTT CASSSYRGPITDTQYF
TRBJ2-1 NA TRBV7-2 many TGTGCCAGCAGCTTCTTGGCGGGGACCTCCTACAATGAGCAGTTCTTC CASSFLAGTSYNEQFF
TRBJ1-5 NA TRBV7-2 many TGTGCCAGCAGCCCCGGGACTTATAGCAATCAGCCCCAGCATTTT CASSPGTYSNQPQHF
TRBJ2-2 NA TRBV20-1 NA TGCAGTGCTCTAGGGGGGCCCAACGGGGAGCTGTTTTTT CSALGGPNGELFF
TRBJ1-1 NA TRBV5-1 many TGCGCCAGCAGCTCCAAGGACATTGGGCCCACTGAAGCTTTCTTT CASSSKDIGPTEAFF
TRBJ1-2 NA TRBV6-1 NA TGTGCCAGCAGTAGAGGAAGGGCCCCGGGGCACCGATATAACTATGGCTACACCTTC CASSRGRAPGHRYNYGYTF
TRBJ2-3 TRBD2 TRBV5-6 few TGTGCCAGCAGCTCTTACGGACTTGGCGGGAGGAGGCTGGCAGATACGCAGTATTTT CASSSYGLGGRRLADTQYF
TRBJ2-7 NA TRBV7-9 NA TGTGCCAGCAGCTTAGGAGTGGGACGGGGCATCTCATACGAGCAGTACTTC CASSLGVGRGISYEQYF
TRBJ2-1 NA TRBV27 many TGTGCCAGCAGTTCGGACCCGTACAATGAGCAGTTCTTC CASSSDPYNEQFF
TRBJ2-1 TRBD2 TRBV6-1 NA TGTGCCAGCAGTGGAGGACTAGCGGGAGGCCCCTACAATGAGCAGTTCTTC CASSGGLAGGPYNEQFF
TRBJ2-2 NA TRBV5-1 NA TGCGCCAGCAGCTTGAGGGTCCGACAGGAGATAAACACCGGGGAGCTGTTTTTT CASSLRVRQEINTGELFF
TRBJ2-7 TRBD1 TRBV27 many TGTGCCAGCAGTTATCACAGGGGCTCCTACGAGCAGTACTTC CASSYHRGSYEQYF
TRBJ1-3 TRBD1 TRBV6-1 NA TGTGCCAGCAGTGCCGCCGGGACAGGGAGCCACTCTGGAAACACCATATATTTT CASSAAGTGSHSGNTIYF
TRBJ2-7 TRBD1 TRBV9 NA TGTGCCAGCAGCGTAGAGGGGGACAGGGGGCCTCGCGAGCAGTACTTC CASSVEGDRGPREQYF
TRBJ2-5 NA TRBV9 many TGTGCCAGCAGCGTAGCTGTGGTAGCGGAACAAGAGACCCAGTACTTC CASSVAVVAEQETQYF
TRBJ1-3 TRBD1 TRBV12-3/TRBV12-4 many TGTGCCAGCAACGAATCCCCGGGACAGGGGCTAAGGTTACCCTCTGGAAACACCATATATTTT CASNESPGQGLRLPSGNTIYF
TRBJ1-5 TRBD1 TRBV27 many TGTGCCAGCAGTCCTAAGACAGGGATCAATCAGCCCCAGCATTTT CASSPKTGINQPQHF
TRBJ1-2 NA TRBV28 many TGTGCCAGCAGTTTAGGAGGGACCTATGGCTACACCTTC CASSLGGTYGYTF
TRBJ2-7 TRBD2 TRBV3-1 many TGTGCCAGCAGCCAAGGGACTAGCGGGTACGAGCAGTACTTC CASSQGTSGYEQYF
TRBJ2-7 TRBD1 TRBV20-1 many TGCAGTGCTACGGGGACAGCCACCTACGAGCAGTACTTC CSATGTATYEQYF
TRBJ1-5 NA TRBV12-3/TRBV12-4 many TGTGCCAGCAGTTTTACAATGAATCAGCCCCAGCATTTT CASSFTMNQPQHF
TRBJ2-5 TRBD2 TRBV27 many TGTGCCAGCAGTGCGTGGACTAGCGGGAGTCTGGAGACCCAGTACTTC CASSAWTSGSLETQYF
TRBJ2-5 NA TRBV6-2/TRBV6-3 NA TGTGCCAGCACGACAGTTCAAGAGACCCAGTACTTC CASTTVQETQYF
TRBJ2-3 TRBD1 TRBV30 NA TGTGCCTGGGTACCGGGACAGCCAACAGATACGCAGTATTTT CAWVPGQPTDTQYF
TRBJ1-1 TRBD1 TRBV7-2 many TGTGCCAGCAGCTTCTTCGCCCAGGGGGCCTCGGCTTTCTTT CASSFFAQGASAFF
TRBJ2-1 TRBD2 TRBV7-6 many TGTGCCAGCAGCTTAGTAGCGGGAGAGCAGTTCTTC CASSLVAGEQFF
TRBJ2-7 TRBD1 TRBV11-2 many TGTGCCAGCAGCTTAGGACAGGGTACCAACGAGCAGTACTTC CASSLGQGTNEQYF
TRBJ2-7 TRBD1 TRBV30 NA TGTGCCTGGAGTGACCGGGACAGCACCTACGAGCAGTACTTC CAWSDRDSTYEQYF
TRBJ2-5 NA TRBV12-3/TRBV12-4 NA TGTACCAGCAGCCTGAGGCAAGAGACCCAGTACTTC CTSSLRQETQYF
TRBJ2-7 NA TRBV24-1 NA TGTGCCACCCCCGGGCGAATCCTTGGCAAACACGAGCAGTACTTC CATPGRILGKHEQYF